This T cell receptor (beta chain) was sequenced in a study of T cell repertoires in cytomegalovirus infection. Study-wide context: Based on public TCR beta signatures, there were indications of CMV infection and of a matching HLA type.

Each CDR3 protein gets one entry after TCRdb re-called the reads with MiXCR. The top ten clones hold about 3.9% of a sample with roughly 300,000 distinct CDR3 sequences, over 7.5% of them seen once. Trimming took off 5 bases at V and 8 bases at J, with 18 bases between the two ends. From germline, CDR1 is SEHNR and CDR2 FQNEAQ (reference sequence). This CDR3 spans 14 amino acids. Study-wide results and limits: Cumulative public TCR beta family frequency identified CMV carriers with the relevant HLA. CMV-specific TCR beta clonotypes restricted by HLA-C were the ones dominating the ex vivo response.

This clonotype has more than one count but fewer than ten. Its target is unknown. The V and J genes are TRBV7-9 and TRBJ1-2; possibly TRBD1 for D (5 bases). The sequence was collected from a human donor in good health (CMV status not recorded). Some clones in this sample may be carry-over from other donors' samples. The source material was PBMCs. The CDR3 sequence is CASSADRQGLGYTF. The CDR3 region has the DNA TGTGCCAGCAGCGCAGACCGGCAGGGACTCGGCTACACCTTC.